This TCR beta chain was recorded in a study of T cells in Graves' hyperthyroidism and ophthalmopathy. This clonotype showed up many times. V lost 7 bases and J lost 3; bases outside the gene matches: 10. This CDR3 is 14 amino acids long. Germline V gene lookup returns CDR1 SGHRS and CDR2 YFSETQ. TCR beta CDR3 region amplification was performed from RNA transcripts. TCR CDR3 underwent first-round RT-PCR with the HTBI primer set. TCRdb re-analysed the multiplex PCR reads in MiXCR, keeping a single row per CDR3 protein. The sample carries roughly 570,000 distinct CDR3 sequences, around 42% recorded once. The TCR sequence derives from an adult woman with Graves' disease, either hyperthyroidism or ophthalmopathy (not recorded which). The sequencing sample was made of peripheral blood or thyroid tissue (not recorded which). V gene TRBV5-1 combines with J gene TRBJ2-7; 7 bases map to TRBD1. The CDR3 region has the DNA TGCGCCAGCCAAAGACAGGGCGGGCGCTACGAGCAGTACTTC. It yields the protein CASQRQGGRYEQYF.